The rows below give T cell receptor beta chains drawn from one sample of a study of beta chain features in type 1 diabetes. Assay used: immunoSEQ multiplex PCR; TCRdb lists only in-frame clones, some missing. The sample lists under 350,000 clones; approximately 24% were seen once. Specimen: naive CD4+ T cells from blood. These TCRs come from a woman in her 30s with type 1 diabetes. CDR3s include the opening cysteine and the closing phenylalanine or tryptophan. Fields, in order: V gene, clone size, D gene, J gene, CDR3 protein, CDR3 DNA. D genes are given only for firm matches. The listing skips clone size in some rows; elsewhere it reads once, few, many or a size class.

>TRBV7-3|few|TRBD2|TRBJ2-5
CASSVVGGLAGETQYF
TGTGCCAGCAGCGTAGTTGGGGGACTAGCGGGAGAGACCCAGTACTTC
>TRBV19|few|TRBD1|TRBJ2-7
CASSTQTGSGEQYF
TGTGCCAGTAGTACCCAGACAGGGAGCGGCGAGCAGTACTTC
>TRBV19|.|.|TRBJ1-5
CATLLGGALGQPQHF
TGTGCCACCCTCCTTGGGGGGGCCCTCGGTCAGCCCCAGCATTTT
>TRBV14|.|.|TRBJ2-1
CASSQTDIYNEQFF
TGTGCCAGCAGCCAGACAGACATTTACAATGAGCAGTTCTTC
>TRBV7-9|few|.|TRBJ2-4
CASGPDIQYF
TGTGCCAGCGGTCCGGACATTCAGTACTTC
>TRBV28|.|.|TRBJ2-6
CASSLGGAGANVLTF
TGTGCCAGCAGTTTAGGAGGGGCTGGGGCCAACGTCCTGACTTTC
>TRBV30|.|.|TRBJ2-1
CAWSEKRAYNEQFF
TGTGCCTGGAGTGAGAAGCGGGCCTACAATGAGCAGTTCTTC
>TRBV6-5|.|.|TRBJ1-1
CASSYSEMLNTEAFF
TGTGCCAGCAGTTACTCGGAGATGTTGAACACTGAAGCTTTCTTT
>TRBV25-1|.|TRBD2|TRBJ2-5
CASEGASGRRETQYF
TGTGCCAGTGAGGGGGCTAGCGGGAGGAGAGAGACCCAGTACTTC
>TRBV19|.|.|TRBJ2-5
CASSPPQGPETQYF
TGTGCCAGTAGTCCCCCCCAGGGGCCAGAGACCCAGTACTTC
>TRBV5-1|.|TRBD2|TRBJ2-1
CASSTGTSHNEQFF
TGCGCCAGCAGCACCGGGACTAGCCACAATGAGCAGTTCTTC
>TRBV21-1|few|.|TRBJ1-2
CASSKVGRGHGYTF
TGTGCCAGCAGCAAAGTAGGCAGGGGCCATGGCTACACCTTC
>TRBV30|few|TRBD1|TRBJ2-2
CAWGTGAGWDTGELFF
TGTGCCTGGGGGACAGGGGCAGGTTGGGATACCGGGGAGCTGTTTTTT
>TRBV5-1|.|TRBD2|TRBJ2-3
CASSLALAGNTDTQYF
TGCGCCAGCAGCTTGGCCTTAGCGGGAAACACAGATACGCAGTATTTT
>TRBV6-5|.|.|TRBJ1-2
CASSLQGLGYTF
TGTGCCAGCAGTTTACAGGGATTGGGCTACACCTTC
>TRBV5-1|.|.|TRBJ2-7
CASSLPQGGDEQYF
TGCGCCAGCAGCTTGCCCCAGGGAGGCGACGAGCAGTACTTC
>TRBV29-1|.|.|TRBJ1-1
CSVSRGTEAFF
TGCAGCGTTTCCAGGGGTACTGAAGCTTTCTTT
>TRBV4-2|once|TRBD2|TRBJ2-4
CASSQDPGLAGGRQNIQYF
TGTGCCAGCAGCCAAGACCCGGGACTAGCGGGAGGACGCCAAAACATTCAGTACTTC
>TRBV29-1|.|.|TRBJ2-5
CSVHGSQETQYF
TGCAGCGTCCATGGGAGCCAAGAGACCCAGTACTTC
>TRBV11-2|.|.|TRBJ1-1
CASSPLRGGFDTEAFF
TGTGCCAGCAGCCCCCTGAGGGGAGGTTTTGATACTGAAGCTTTCTTT
>TRBV29-1|.|TRBD1|TRBJ2-1
CSVDRGNEQFF
TGCAGCGTGGACAGGGGGAATGAGCAGTTCTTC
>TRBV15|few|.|TRBJ2-1
CATSRGGDNEQFF
TGTGCCACCAGCAGGGGCGGGGACAATGAGCAGTTCTTC